One sample yielded the 21 T cell receptor beta chains listed below, sequenced in a study of cytomegalovirus exposure and HLA in healthy donors (dated by TCRdb to 2015 to 2018). Libraries were constructed by the immunoSEQ multiplex PCR assay. TCRdb holds this immuneACCESS table with in-frame rearrangements only. Some clones are missing; in checked studies, unresolved V genes explain under half, and the rest has no known cause. For this sample there are 150,000 to 200,000 clones; approximately 80% appear just once. The ten top clones hold approximately 7% of the sample. The sample consisted of PBMCs. Every receptor here comes from a man aged 18-30 years in good health and CMV-seropositive.

This chain connects TRBV15 to TRBJ2-1; 10 bases fit TRBD2. V lost 5 bases and J lost 8; bases outside the gene matches: 9. The CDR3 length is 15 residues. Germline V gene sequence: CDR1 LNHNV, CDR2 YYDKDF (reference sequence). Written as DNA, the CDR3 is TGTGCCACCAGCTTCGGGCTAGCGGGAGCCCATGAGCAGTTCTTC. Translated: CATSFGLAGAHEQFF.

The chain recombines TRBV11-2 with TRBJ2-7; D is possibly TRBD1 (6 bases). This CDR3 is 14 amino acids long. Germline CDR1 and CDR2: SGHAT and FQNNGV. The V end lost 5 bases, the J end lost 3 bases, and 14 bases lay between the germline ends. CDR3: CASSQGPGGYEQYF. DNA of the CDR3: TGTGCCAGCAGCCAGGGGCCTGGGGGCTACGAGCAGTACTTC.

The chain joins TRBV5-6 to TRBJ2-7, with a weak D call TRBD2 (5 bases). Trimming pared 0 bases from V and 6 bases from J, leaving 7 bases between. This CDR3 has 12 amino acids. CDR1 and CDR2 from the germline V gene are SGHDT and YYEEEE. The CDR3 DNA reads TGTGCCAGCAGCTTGGAAGGAGGCGAGCAGTACTTC. Amino acids: CASSLEGGEQYF. Full variable domain (missing parts from reference TRBV5-6 and TRBJ2-7): DAGVTQSPTHLIKTRGQQVTLRCSPKSGHDTVSWYQQALGQGPQFIFQYYEEEERQRGNFPDRFSGHQFPNYSSELNVNALLLGDSALYLCASSLEGGEQYFGPGTRLTVT.

This chain uses TRBV10-3 with TRBJ1-4; 7 bases agree with TRBD1. The CDR3 has 15 amino acids. The trim removed 8 bases at V and 4 bases at J, leaving 10 bases unmatched. Germline-derived CDR1 and CDR2 are ENHRY and SYGVKD. The CDR3: CAISGTATRNEKLFF. In DNA form, the CDR3 reads TGTGCCATCTCAGGGACAGCCACTCGTAATGAAAAACTGTTTTTT.

The rearrangement uses TRBV9 and TRBJ2-3, with 9 bases fitting TRBD2. Trimming removed 0 bases from V and 2 bases from J; junction bases left unmatched: 10. The CDR3 covers 18 residues. The germline V gene encodes CDR1 SGDLS and CDR2 YYNGEE. Here the CDR3 reads CASSVVPLKREVTDTQYF. The CDR3 DNA reads TGTGCCAGCAGCGTAGTCCCCCTAAAGCGGGAGGTCACAGATACGCAGTATTTT.

The gene calls are TRBV9 and TRBJ2-7; 7 bases align to TRBD2. Germline CDR1 SGDLS, CDR2 YYNGEE. The ends lost 0 bases at V and 6 bases at J; junction bases unmatched: 3. This CDR3 spans 13 amino acids. Written as DNA, the CDR3 is TGTGCCAGCAGCGTAGTCGTAGCGGGCGAGCAGTACTTC. It encodes CASSVVVAGEQYF. The full variable domain, completed using reference TRBV9 and TRBJ2-7, is DSGVTQTPKHLITATGQRVTLRCSPRSGDLSVYWYQQSLDQGLQFLIQYYNGEERAKGNILERFSAQQFPDLHSELNLSSLELGDSALYFCASSVVVAGEQYFGPGTRLTVT.

The rearrangement joins TRBV5-1 to TRBJ2-7, with 11 bases aligning to TRBD1. The CDR3 totals 14 residues. The ends lost 4 bases at V and 7 bases at J; junction bases unmatched: 7. Germline V gene data show CDR1 as SGHRS and CDR2 as YFSETQ. CDR3 sequence reads: CASSTGQGASEQYF. CDR3 in DNA: TGCGCCAGCAGCACAGGACAGGGGGCTAGTGAGCAGTACTTC.

V gene TRBV28 combines with J gene TRBJ1-5; D is uncertain. V dropped 2 bases and J dropped 2 bases, with 10 bases sitting between them. The length of the CDR3 is 15 residues. Germline V lookup: CDR1 MDHEN, CDR2 SYDVKM. This chain's CDR3 is CASSLNPGGNQPQHF. The CDR3, as DNA: TGTGCCAGCAGTTTAAACCCGGGAGGCAATCAGCCCCAGCATTTT.

The chain combines TRBV7-6 with TRBJ2-5, with 13 positions matching TRBD2. CDR1 SGHVS and CDR2 FNYEAQ come from the germline V gene. CDR3 length: 19 amino acids. The V segment lost 4 bases and the J segment 4 bases; nucleotides outside the gene matches: 15. Here the CDR3 reads CASSSGGLAGPLNRETQYF. CDR3 DNA: TGTGCCAGCAGCTCCGGGGGACTAGCGGGACCTTTGAACCGAGAGACCCAGTACTTC.

V gene TRBV7-2 combines with J gene TRBJ2-6; unclear D gene. V was cut by 10 bases and J by 0 bases, with 7 bases left in between. CDR1 and CDR2 from the germline V gene are SGHTA and FQGNSA. The CDR3 loop spans 13 amino acids. The CDR3 here is CATESSGANVLTF. The CDR3 DNA reads as TGTGCCACCGAGAGCTCTGGGGCCAACGTCCTGACTTTC.

V and J are TRBV11-3 and TRBJ2-7, with no clear D. CDR3 size: 12 residues. V lost 5 bases to trimming and J lost 2 bases, with 7 bases between them. Germline V gene sequence: CDR1 SGHNT, CDR2 YENEEA. The CDR3 protein is CASSLSPYEQYF. CDR3 bases: TGTGCCAGCAGCCTCTCCCCCTACGAGCAGTACTTC.

This sequence joins TRBV27 and TRBJ2-7; 9 bases map to TRBD2. The J segment lost 1 base and the V segment lost 6 bases, leaving 7 bases of the junction unmatched. The CDR3 runs to 15 residues. Germline CDR1 MNHEY, CDR2 SMNVEV (reference sequence). CDR3 DNA: TGTGCCAGCAGGTCAAGCGGGAGGACGTCCTACGAGCAGTACTTC. Its translation is CASRSSGRTSYEQYF.

The CDR3 DNA follows: TGTGCCAGCAGTTACTCGTGGGGGGAAACTGAAGCTTTCTTT. As protein: CASSYSWGETEAFF. This chain uses TRBV6-5 with TRBJ1-1; D is perhaps TRBD1 (5 bases). V lost 0 bases and J 5 bases, leaving 10 bases between the germline ends. Germline-derived CDR1 and CDR2 are MNHEY and SVGAGI. There are 14 residues in the CDR3.

This chain uses TRBV14 with TRBJ2-2; 7 bases align to TRBD2. Looked up from germline, CDR1 is SGHDN and CDR2 is FVKESK. This CDR3 region has 16 residues. V was pared by 1 base and J by 2 bases, with 4 bases of the junction left unmatched. The CDR3 region is CASSQAPSGNTGELFF. The CDR3 DNA reads TGTGCCAGCAGCCAAGCTCCTAGCGGAAACACCGGGGAGCTGTTTTTT.

The V gene is TRBV7-9, the J gene TRBJ1-1; D gene ambiguous. The CDR3 consists of 15 residues. V lost 2 bases and J 2 bases, leaving 12 bases between the germline ends. Germline CDR1 SEHNR, CDR2 FQNEAQ (reference sequence). CDR3: CASSLLEGFNTEAFF. CDR3 coding DNA: TGTGCCAGCAGCTTACTCGAGGGATTCAACACTGAAGCTTTCTTT.

V gene TRBV5-1 combines with J gene TRBJ2-7; TRBD2 agrees at 7 bases. The germline V gene encodes CDR1 SGHRS and CDR2 YFSETQ. The trim removed 0 bases at V and 3 bases at J, leaving 6 bases unmatched. The CDR3 consists of 15 residues. The CDR3 nucleotides are TGCGCCAGCAGCTTGGCGGGCAGGGAGGGCTACGAGCAGTACTTC. Its translation: CASSLAGREGYEQYF.

The chain combines TRBV7-6 with TRBJ2-7; the match to TRBD2 covers 7 bases. This CDR3 has 16 residues. J gave up 2 bases and V 1 base, and 8 bases lay outside the gene matches. Germline CDR1 is SGHVS and CDR2 is FNYEAQ. As DNA, the CDR3 is TGTGCCAGCAGCTTAGACGAGGCGGGAGCCCCCTACGAGCAGTACTTC. Translation: CASSLDEAGAPYEQYF.

The genes are TRBV7-9 and TRBJ2-3; TRBD1 aligns across 8 bases. The germline V gene has CDR1 SEHNR and CDR2 FQNEAQ (reference sequence). There are 16 residues in the CDR3. Trimming cost V 1 base and J 4 bases; bases outside gene matches: 7. In DNA form, the CDR3 reads TGTGCCAGCAGCTTAGGTGTGACAGGGGTTGCAGATACGCAGTATTTT. Protein product: CASSLGVTGVADTQYF.

The chain recombines TRBV5-6 with TRBJ2-3; TRBD2 is a possible D gene (7 bases). The CDR3 has 16 amino acids. Germline loops: CDR1 SGHDT, CDR2 YYEEEE. V was pared by 0 bases and J by 0 bases, with 11 bases between. The CDR3 here is CASSLGAGASTDTQYF. The CDR3 nucleotides read TGTGCCAGCAGCTTGGGTGCGGGGGCTAGCACAGATACGCAGTATTTT. The variable domain in full, completed from reference TRBV5-6 and TRBJ2-3, reads DAGVTQSPTHLIKTRGQQVTLRCSPKSGHDTVSWYQQALGQGPQFIFQYYEEEERQRGNFPDRFSGHQFPNYSSELNVNALLLGDSALYLCASSLGAGASTDTQYFGPGTRLTVL.

This clone was seen only a few times. The chain has TRBV27 and TRBJ2-2; 8 bases map to TRBD1. The germline CDR1 and CDR2 sequences are MNHEY and SMNVEV (reference sequence). The CDR3 loop spans 15 amino acids. The J segment lost 4 bases and the V segment lost 7 bases, leaving 8 bases of the junction unmatched. The CDR3 here is CASIAQGAVTGELFF. CDR3 coding DNA: TGTGCCAGCATCGCTCAGGGGGCTGTCACCGGGGAGCTGTTTTTT.

The gene calls are TRBV5-1 and TRBJ2-2, with 9 bases aligning to TRBD2. Germline-derived CDR1 and CDR2 are SGHRS and YFSETQ. Trimming took 0 bases from V and 6 from J; bases not matched to a gene: 6. The CDR3 covers 16 residues. The CDR3 DNA follows: TGCGCCAGCAGCTTGGTAGCTAGCGGGACCGCCGGGGAGCTGTTTTTT. Amino acids: CASSLVASGTAGELFF.